Below are 18 T cell receptor beta chains sequenced from a single sample in a study of CD8 T cells in ankylosing spondylitis. MiXCR was run by TCRdb on the 5' RACE reads, yielding one entry per CDR3 protein. The data contain tens of thousands of distinct CDR3 sequences, approximately 8% of them singletons. The sequenced material came from blood. These receptors all come from a male donor with ankylosing spondylitis or in good health (not recorded which).

This clonotype was observed at least ten times. The DNA for the CDR3 is TGCAGTGCTAAGGGACTAGCGGGAGAGAGGGAGCAGTTCTTC. Residues: CSAKGLAGEREQFF. The genes are TRBV20-1 and TRBJ2-1, with 14 positions matching TRBD2. The ends lost 4 bases at V and 10 bases at J; junction bases unmatched: 6. The CDR3 totals 14 residues. The germline gives CDR1 DFQATT, CDR2 SNEGSKA (reference sequence).

The chain employs TRBV29-1 and TRBJ2-7, with 9 bases aligning to TRBD1. The CDR3 runs 13 residues. Unmatched junction bases numbered 1, after V lost 1 base and J lost 3 bases. The germline V gene has CDR1 SQVTM and CDR2 ANQGSEA. In DNA, the CDR3 is TGCAGCGTTGAAGGGGACAGGGACTACGAGCAGTACTTC. It codes for CSVEGDRDYEQYF.

This clonotype was observed a few times. The chain links TRBV15 to TRBJ1-2; D ambiguous. V lost 5 bases to trimming and J lost 8 bases, with 15 bases between them. Germline assignment: CDR1 LNHNV and CDR2 YYDKDF (reference sequence). This CDR3 comprises 13 residues. The CDR3: CATSPPSRRGYTF. The CDR3, as DNA: TGTGCCACCAGCCCGCCCTCGCGGAGGGGCTACACCTTC.

The rearrangement links TRBV12-3 or TRBV12-4 to TRBJ2-7, with D maybe TRBD1 (5 bases). The V end lost 3 bases, the J end lost 2 bases, and 11 bases lay between the germline ends. This CDR3 spans 14 amino acids. Written as DNA, the CDR3 is TGTGCCAGCAGTTTCTCCAGGGTGGCCTACGAGCAGTACTTC. It encodes CASSFSRVAYEQYF.

This clonotype was seen a few times. V gene TRBV28 combines with J gene TRBJ2-1, with 7 bases matching TRBD1. The germline V gene has CDR1 MDHEN and CDR2 SYDVKM. V lost 7 bases, J lost 5 bases, and 11 bases stayed unmatched. There are 15 residues in the CDR3. For the CDR3, the DNA is TGTGCCAGCACCCCAGGGCGGACAGGACACAATGAGCAGTTCTTC. It translates to CASTPGRTGHNEQFF.

This clonotype was picked up many times. The chain recombines TRBV7-2 with TRBJ2-3; maybe TRBD1 (5 bases). The CDR3 loop spans 13 amino acids. The germline V gene encodes CDR1 SGHTA and CDR2 FQGNSA. The V and J ends lost 6 bases and 3 bases respectively, with 10 bases between them. The CDR3 region has the DNA TGTGCCAGCAGGTCCAGGGTTACAGATACGCAGTATTTT. Its translation is CASRSRVTDTQYF.

This clonotype came up a few times. This chain connects TRBV20-1 to TRBJ2-5, with 8 nucleotides matching TRBD1. This CDR3 has 13 residues. The ends lost 5 bases at V and 5 bases at J; junction bases unmatched: 7. The V gene's germline CDR1 is DFQATT and CDR2 SNEGSKA (reference sequence). The CDR3 region has the DNA TGCAGTGCTGCCTGGACAGGGTGGGAGACCCAGTACTTC. Translating gives CSAAWTGWETQYF.

This clonotype showed up many times. The gene calls are TRBV5-6 and TRBJ1-1, with 8 bases lining up with TRBD1. J was trimmed by 4 bases and V by 4 bases; bases with no gene match: 9. The CDR3 has 15 residues. Germline V gene data show CDR1 as SGHDT and CDR2 as YYEEEE. In nucleotides, the CDR3 is TGTGCCAGCAGCCTACGGACAGGGACAGGCACTGAAGCTTTCTTT. Its translation: CASSLRTGTGTEAFF.

This clonotype was counted between two and nine times. The genes are TRBV20-1 and TRBJ1-1; D is ambiguous. CDR3 length: 14 amino acids. V was clipped by 5 bases and J by 3 bases, with 16 bases between them. Germline CDR1 DFQATT, CDR2 SNEGSKA (reference sequence). CDR3 amino acids: CSAPNMGMHTEAFF. For the CDR3, the DNA is TGCAGTGCTCCAAACATGGGGATGCACACTGAAGCTTTCTTT.

This clonotype has more than one count but fewer than ten. This chain connects TRBV28 to TRBJ1-1; D possibly corresponds to TRBD1 (5 bases). V gave up 5 bases and J gave up 2 bases, with 15 bases separating them. CDR1 and CDR2 from the germline V gene are MDHEN and SYDVKM. The CDR3 covers 15 residues. CDR3 region: CASSTRDYFNTEAFF. DNA for the CDR3: TGTGCCAGCAGTACCCGGGACTATTTCAACACTGAAGCTTTCTTT.

The chain has TRBV5-1 and TRBJ2-3, with 10 bases lining up with TRBD2. The trim removed 7 bases at V and 6 bases at J, leaving 8 bases unmatched. Germline values: CDR1 SGHRS, CDR2 YFSETQ. CDR3 size: 14 residues. The CDR3 coding sequence is TGCGCCAGCGCCCCGGGGACTAGCGTCGATACGCAGTATTTT. Encoded protein: CASAPGTSVDTQYF.

J is TRBJ2-1 and V is TRBV5-1; D possibly corresponds to TRBD1 (6 bases). The CDR3 sequence is 13 residues long. Germline values: CDR1 SGHRS, CDR2 YFSETQ. The V and J ends lost 0 bases and 8 bases respectively, with 9 bases between them. CDR3 nucleotide sequence: TGCGCCAGCAGCTTGGCCAGGGGATATGAGCAGTTCTTC. Its protein product is CASSLARGYEQFF.

This clonotype came up many times. This chain connects TRBV29-1 to TRBJ2-7; D gene unclear. Trimming removed 5 bases at V and 6 bases at J, with 14 bases between. Germline CDR1 and CDR2: SQVTM and ANQGSEA. The CDR3 length is 12 residues. The CDR3 sequence: CSVIMGRGEQYF. As DNA, the CDR3 is TGCAGCGTTATTATGGGTCGTGGCGAGCAGTACTTC.

This clonotype showed up just a few times. The chain couples TRBV12-3 or TRBV12-4 to TRBJ2-6; 7 bases align to TRBD1. The CDR3 has 16 amino acids. Trimming removed 6 bases from V and 1 base from J; junction bases left unmatched: 6. In DNA form, the CDR3 reads TGTGCCAGCAGGGGAAGCAGGGGGTCTGGGGCCAACGTCCTGACTTTC. As protein: CASRGSRGSGANVLTF.

By share, this clonotype counts as medium-sized. The V gene is TRBV29-1, the J gene TRBJ2-5; no definite D call. Germline lookup yields CDR1 SQVTM and CDR2 ANQGSEA. The CDR3 length is 13 residues. The V end lost 4 bases, the J end lost 4 bases, and 13 bases lay between the germline ends. Written as DNA, the CDR3 is TGCAGCGTTGGGGCGGACGTTCGAGAGACCCAGTACTTC. This gives the protein CSVGADVRETQYF.

The chain employs TRBV7-2 and TRBJ2-2, with D possibly TRBD2 on 5 matching bases. CDR3 length: 15 residues. Germline CDR1 and CDR2: SGHTA and FQGNSA. V lost 0 bases and J lost 1, with 6 bases in between. This chain's CDR3 is CASSLAGRNTGELFF. CDR3 in DNA: TGTGCCAGCAGCTTAGCAGGGAGGAACACCGGGGAGCTGTTTTTT. The full variable domain, with the rest looked up from reference TRBV7-2 and TRBJ2-2, is GAGVSQSPSNKVTEKGKDVELRCDPISGHTALYWYRQSLGQGLEFLIYFQGNSAPDKSGLPSDRFSAERTGGSVSTLTIQRTQQEDSAVYLCASSLAGRNTGELFFGEGSRLTVL.

V is TRBV5-1 and J is TRBJ2-7; D assignment may be TRBD1 or TRBD2 (6 bases each). CDR1 SGHRS and CDR2 YFSETQ come from the germline V gene. V dropped 3 bases and J dropped 0 bases, with 13 bases sitting between them. The CDR3 consists of 15 residues. The CDR3 loop reads CASSWGRTVSYEQYF. The CDR3 coding sequence is TGCGCCAGCAGCTGGGGGAGGACAGTCTCCTACGAGCAGTACTTC.

The chain joins TRBV28 to TRBJ2-5, with D unclear. Trimming took off 3 bases at V and 3 bases at J, with 8 bases between the two ends. CDR3 length equals 13 residues. Germline V gives CDR1 MDHEN, CDR2 SYDVKM. Here the CDR3 DNA reads TGTGCCAGCAGTTTCCCAGCTGAAGAGACCCAGTACTTC. Encoded protein: CASSFPAEETQYF.